The 2 T cell receptor beta chains below come from one sample, sequenced in a study of T cells expressing NK-cell markers. TCRdb reprocessed the 5' RACE reads and reports one entry per CDR3 protein, with no DNA. Here the sample table reports 250,000 to 300,000 distinct CDR3 sequences. Sequencing was performed on blood T cells: a sorted CD56 or NKG2C T cell subset, CD4+ or CD8+ T cells, or bulk PBMC T cells (not recorded which). The receptors were gathered from a man aged 18 to 29 in good health.

The gene calls are TRBV5-6 and TRBJ1-2; there is no DNA to check the TCRdb D call of TRBD1. The CDR3 has 14 residues. Looked up from germline, CDR1 is SGHDT and CDR2 is YYEEEE. The CDR3 here is CASSVEGDAYGYTF.

The chain is built from TRBV5-4 and TRBJ2-1. The CDR3 totals 12 residues. The V gene's germline CDR1 is SGHNT and CDR2 YYREEE (reference sequence). CDR3 amino acids: CASSRANNEQFF. The full variable domain, with the rest looked up from reference TRBV5-4 and TRBJ2-1, is ETGVTQSPTHLIKTRGQQVTLRCSSQSGHNTVSWYQQALGQGPQFIFQYYREEENGRGNFPPRFSGLQFPNYSSELNVNALELDDSALYLCASSRANNEQFFGPGTRLTVL.